This entry describes one T cell receptor beta chain. Its specificity is unknown. Germline V gene sequence: CDR1 SNHLY, CDR2 FYNNEI. This CDR3 has 14 residues. The V and J ends lost 5 bases and 5 bases, in that order; junction bases with no gene match: 7. The record originates from a study of beta chain features in type 1 diabetes. Regarding the study as a whole: Patients and controls would share equally any PCR tilt toward shorter templates. When VDJ junctions were examined, type 1 diabetes patients showed fewer insertions and more deletions. The study found moderately but significantly shorter TCRB CDR3s in all four CD4+ subsets of Type 1 diabetes patients. When cDNA is sequenced, cells with high TCR expression could be over-represented.

All sorted populations exceeded 98% purity. Expressed TCRB transcripts were sequenced after all isolated RNA was converted to cDNA. This table comes from immunoSEQ multiplex PCR, and its TCRdb copy is limited to in-frame clones, with some not included. Of approximately 150,000 clones in the sample, about 12% were seen once. The chain links TRBV2 to TRBJ1-1; 8 nucleotides line up with TRBD1. The TCR comes from a man aged 18 to 35 with type 1 diabetes. Specimen: central memory CD4+ T cells from blood. CDR3 loop: CASSYQGARTEAFF. CDR3 in DNA: TGTGCCAGCAGTTATCAGGGGGCAAGAACTGAAGCTTTCTTT.